This entry lists 15 T cell receptor beta chains sequenced from one sample in a study of post-analysis software for immune sequencing data. Study results and limitations: Among 5 or 6 TRBV segments more frequent in patients than controls were TRBV5-6, TRBV5-1 and TRBV20-1.

The TCR beta cDNA libraries carried unique molecular identifiers. Using its own MiXCR run on the PCR reads, TCRdb lists one record per CDR3 protein. The sample gives about 800,000 distinct CDR3 sequences, roughly 27% of which show up once; around 0.55% is in the top ten. No cognate antigen is known for these TCRs. Material: blood. The receptors derive from a girl under 18 with multiple sclerosis.

The chain uses TRBV6-2 or TRBV6-3 and TRBJ2-1, with D possibly TRBD2 on 5 matching bases. Per germline, CDR1 MNHEY and CDR2 SVGEGT. V shed 7 bases and J shed 1 base, with 11 bases lying between them. This CDR3 spans 14 amino acids. The CDR3 nucleotides are TGTGCCAGCAAGCTAGCTGCATCCTACAATGAGCAGTTCTTC. It is translated as CASKLAASYNEQFF.

This clonotype appeared a few times. This sequence joins TRBV29-1 and TRBJ2-1, with 8 bases fitting TRBD1. V gave up 6 bases and J gave up 0 bases; unmatched junction bases: 10. In germline, CDR1 is SQVTM, CDR2 ANQGSEA. This CDR3 region has 16 residues. CDR3 sequence reads: CSVTPGTGPSYNEQFF. The CDR3 nucleotides are TGCAGCGTGACCCCCGGGACAGGACCCTCCTACAATGAGCAGTTCTTC.

This clonotype turned up a few times. This chain links TRBV5-1 with TRBJ1-2; tentatively, D is TRBD1 (5 bases). Germline values: CDR1 SGHRS, CDR2 YFSETQ. The CDR3 spans 16 residues. Between the trimmed V and J ends, which lost 1 base and 2 bases, there was a span of 15 bases. The chain's CDR3 is CASSLMTTARNYGYTF. In nucleotides, the CDR3 is TGCGCCAGCAGCTTGATGACGACAGCGAGAAACTATGGCTACACCTTC.

In regard to this clonotype: Being one base from a much bigger clone, this may be a read error. CDR3 DNA sequence: TGTGCCAGCAGTCCGACTGCAGATGCGCAGTATTTT. As protein: CASSPTADAQYF. The chain links TRBV12-3 or TRBV12-4 to TRBJ2-3; no clear D. The CDR3 sequence is 12 residues long.

In DNA form, the CDR3 reads TGCAGTGCTAGCTCGGGGCGGGAGACCCAGTTCTTC. This encodes CSASSGRETQFF. The J gene is TRBJ2-1, the V gene TRBV20-1; 7 nucleotides align to TRBD2. After removal of 3 bases from V and 13 bases from J, the junction contained 9 bases not matched to a gene. Germline V gene lookup returns CDR1 DFQATT and CDR2 SNEGSKA (reference sequence). CDR3 length: 12 amino acids.

The V gene is TRBV20-1, the J gene TRBJ2-1; TRBD2 agrees at 14 bases. Trimming took 6 bases from V and 7 from J; bases not matched to a gene: 8. Germline V CDR1 and CDR2: DFQATT, SNEGSKA (reference sequence). The length of the CDR3 is 15 residues. The CDR3 loop is CSAARLAGGRNEQFF. The CDR3 nucleotides are TGCAGTGCAGCAAGACTAGCGGGAGGGAGGAATGAGCAGTTCTTC.

The J gene is TRBJ2-1, the V gene TRBV7-2; 7 positions match TRBD2. Germline V lookup: CDR1 SGHTA, CDR2 FQGNSA. CDR3 length: 15 residues. V trimming: 1 base; J trimming: 3 bases; junction bases outside the gene matches: 3. The CDR3 DNA follows: TGTGCCAGCAGCTTAGATCTAGCGGTCTACAATGAGCAGTTCTTC. Protein: CASSLDLAVYNEQFF.

The table lists this clonotype with a few counts. The chain joins TRBV27 to TRBJ2-1; D possibly corresponds to TRBD1 (6 bases). The CDR3 is 15 residues long. V was shortened by 3 bases and J by 0 bases, with 9 bases between the two germline ends. Germline loops: CDR1 MNHEY, CDR2 SMNVEV (reference sequence). The CDR3 region has the DNA TGTGCCAGCAGTTTTGGGGGCCACTCCTACAATGAGCAGTTCTTC. Translating it yields CASSFGGHSYNEQFF.

This clonotype has only a few counts. The chain is built from TRBV29-1 and TRBJ2-1; 11 bases are a match to TRBD2. The CDR3 consists of 15 residues. CDR1 is SQVTM and CDR2 is ANQGSEA in the germline V gene. V shed 5 bases and J 6 bases; nucleotides not matched to a gene: 9. The CDR3 protein is CSVTNSGRVGNEQFF. DNA for the CDR3: TGCAGCGTTACTAATAGCGGGAGGGTGGGCAATGAGCAGTTCTTC.

The chain is built from TRBV20-1 and TRBJ2-3, with 11 bases fitting TRBD1. V shed 6 bases and J 6 bases; nucleotides not matched to a gene: 8. Germline CDR1 reads DFQATT; CDR2 reads SNEGSKA (reference sequence). The CDR3 is made up of 14 amino acids. DNA for the CDR3: TGCAGTGCGACGGACAGGGGGCGTACGGATACGCAGTATTTT. Protein product: CSATDRGRTDTQYF.

There are a few counts of this clonotype. V and J are TRBV20-1 and TRBJ2-7; D call uncertain. The CDR3 contains 15 residues. Germline V CDR1 and CDR2: DFQATT, SNEGSKA (reference sequence). V was cut by 0 bases and J by 2 bases, with 14 bases left in between. The CDR3: CSARDPARSAYEQYF. The CDR3 DNA reads as TGCAGTGCTAGAGATCCGGCTAGATCAGCCTACGAGCAGTACTTC.

This clonotype was observed a handful of times. The gene calls are TRBV4-3 and TRBJ2-1; 14 bases match TRBD2. CDR1 is LGHNA and CDR2 is YSLEER in the germline V gene. This CDR3 contains 15 residues. The junction had 5 bases not matched to a gene; V was cut back by 4 bases and J by 9 bases. The CDR3 here is CASSPETSGRGEQFF. DNA for the CDR3: TGCGCCAGCAGCCCGGAGACTAGCGGGAGGGGTGAGCAGTTCTTC.

V usage is TRBV20-1 and J usage is TRBJ2-7; D possibly corresponds to TRBD2 (5 bases). V gave up 3 bases and J gave up 4 bases, with 19 bases separating them. Germline CDR1 and CDR2: DFQATT and SNEGSKA (reference sequence). The CDR3 runs to 15 residues. The CDR3 DNA reads TGCAGTGCTAGTTCCCCAGCGGAGAATCTTTACGAGCAGTACTTC. Translating it yields CSASSPAENLYEQYF.

A few counts support this clonotype. The chain has TRBV5-1 and TRBJ2-3, with 9 bases matching TRBD2. V trimming: 6 bases; J trimming: 6 bases; junction bases outside the gene matches: 11. The CDR3 totals 15 residues. Germline-derived CDR1 and CDR2 are SGHRS and YFSETQ. The CDR3 is CASNRLADLEDTQYF. CDR3 coding DNA: TGCGCCAGCAACAGACTAGCGGATCTTGAGGATACGCAGTATTTT. Using reference TRBV5-1 and TRBJ2-3 for the parts outside the CDR3, the full variable domain is KAGVTQTPRYLIKTRGQQVTLSCSPISGHRSVSWYQQTPGQGLQFLFEYFSETQRNKGNFPGRFSGRQFSNSRSEMNVSTLELGDSALYLCASNRLADLEDTQYFGPGTRLTVL.

This clonotype was seen only once. For the CDR3, the DNA is TGTGCCAGCATGGGGCAGGGAAAGACTGAAGCTTTCTTT. This codes for CASMGQGKTEAFF. V usage is TRBV28 and J usage is TRBJ1-1; D is possibly TRBD1 (5 bases). The length of the CDR3 is 13 residues. The V and J ends lost 7 bases and 5 bases respectively, with 14 bases between them. Per germline, CDR1 MDHEN and CDR2 SYDVKM.